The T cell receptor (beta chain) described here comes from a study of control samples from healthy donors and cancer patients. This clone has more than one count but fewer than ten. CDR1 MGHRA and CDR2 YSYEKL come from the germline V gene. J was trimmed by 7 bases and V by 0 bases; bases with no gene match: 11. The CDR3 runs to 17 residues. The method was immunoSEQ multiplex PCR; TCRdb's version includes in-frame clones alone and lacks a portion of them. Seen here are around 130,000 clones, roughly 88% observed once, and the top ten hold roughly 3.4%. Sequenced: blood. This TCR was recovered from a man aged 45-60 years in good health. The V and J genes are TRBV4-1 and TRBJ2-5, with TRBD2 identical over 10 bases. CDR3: CASSQETASGGLWTQYF. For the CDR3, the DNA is TGCGCCAGCAGCCAAGAGACCGCTAGCGGGGGACTATGGACCCAGTACTTC.